The next 18 T cell receptor beta chains were all read from a single sample in a study of identical twins. MiXCR, run by TCRdb on the 5' RACE reads, gives a single entry per CDR3 protein. This table holds hundreds of thousands of distinct CDR3 sequences, 15% to 20% found once. These data also formed part of another study, on T cells expressing NK-cell markers.

The sequenced material came from PBMCs. The origin of the receptors is a woman between 18 and 29 years old in good health.

The chain is built from TRBV18 and TRBJ2-7, with D perhaps TRBD2 (5 bases). Germline assignment: CDR1 KGHSH and CDR2 LQKENI. Trimming took off 1 base at V and 7 bases at J, with 8 bases between the two ends. The CDR3 is 12 amino acids. The CDR3 DNA sequence: TGTGCCAGCTCACCACTTGGGAGTGAGCAGTACTTC. Translating it yields CASSPLGSEQYF.

V usage is TRBV5-1 and J usage is TRBJ2-4; D call uncertain. The CDR3 covers 11 residues. Looked up from germline, CDR1 is SGHRS and CDR2 is YFSETQ. The V gene lost 4 bases and the J gene lost 5 bases, with 4 bases spanning the gap. The chain's CDR3 is CASSQENIQYF. The CDR3 DNA follows: TGCGCCAGCAGCCAGGAAAACATTCAGTACTTC. The full variable domain, its missing parts supplied by reference TRBV5-1 and TRBJ2-4, is KAGVTQTPRYLIKTRGQQVTLSCSPISGHRSVSWYQQTPGQGLQFLFEYFSETQRNKGNFPGRFSGRQFSNSRSEMNVSTLELGDSALYLCASSQENIQYFGAGTRLSVL.

This chain joins TRBV9 and TRBJ1-1; D ambiguous. CDR1 and CDR2 (germline): SGDLS, YYNGEE. This CDR3 is built from 13 residues. Deletions cut 3 bases from V and 4 bases from J, with 10 bases between. The CDR3 sequence: CASSADISTEAFF. CDR3 nucleotide sequence: TGTGCCAGCAGCGCAGATATTAGCACTGAAGCTTTCTTT.

This chain connects TRBV2 to TRBJ2-1; tentatively, D is TRBD1 (6 bases). The CDR3 runs to 14 residues. From germline, CDR1 is SNHLY and CDR2 FYNNEI. V was trimmed by 9 bases and J by 7 bases, leaving 19 bases between them. CDR3 sequence (DNA): TGTGCCAGTAAAAGAACAGGGATATCGAATGAGCAGTTCTTC. This gives the protein CASKRTGISNEQFF.

In this sample, this clonotype turned up a few times. The genes are TRBV5-1 and TRBJ2-5; no firm D call. The V gene lost 0 bases and the J gene lost 3 bases, with 6 bases spanning the gap. The CDR3 is made up of 13 amino acids. Germline V CDR1 and CDR2: SGHRS, YFSETQ. CDR3 region: CASSLGQEETQYF. Here the CDR3 DNA reads TGCGCCAGCAGCTTGGGCCAAGAAGAGACCCAGTACTTC.

The chain recombines TRBV6-5 with TRBJ2-7; possibly TRBD1 for D (5 bases). V was pared by 2 bases and J by 3 bases, with 14 bases between. In germline, CDR1 is MNHEY, CDR2 SVGAGI. The CDR3 sequence is 15 residues long. The chain's CDR3 is CASSYDGYRGYEQYF. Written as DNA, the CDR3 is TGTGCCAGCAGTTACGACGGGTATAGGGGCTACGAGCAGTACTTC.

This clonotype was counted a few times. V and J are TRBV11-1 and TRBJ2-1, with 7 bases matching TRBD1. The germline gives CDR1 SGHAT, CDR2 FQDESV (reference sequence). The CDR3 consists of 15 residues. V lost 0 bases, J lost 4 bases, and 3 bases stayed unmatched. CDR3 in amino acids: CASSLAPTGYNEQFF. CDR3 in DNA: TGTGCCAGCAGCTTAGCTCCGACAGGGTACAATGAGCAGTTCTTC.

The chain joins TRBV20-1 to TRBJ2-1; possibly TRBD2 for D (6 bases). Germline CDR1 reads DFQATT; CDR2 reads SNEGSKA (reference sequence). The germline V and J ends were trimmed by 0 bases and 7 bases, with 10 bases remaining between them. The CDR3 runs 13 residues. The CDR3 region has the DNA TGCAGTGCTAGAGATAGAGGGACTAATGAGCAGTTCTTC. This codes for CSARDRGTNEQFF.

This clonotype was found many times. The chain couples TRBV7-2 to TRBJ2-7; either TRBD1 or TRBD2 may supply D (5 bases each). The V gene's germline CDR1 is SGHTA and CDR2 FQGNSA. V lost 5 bases to trimming and J lost 3 bases, with 11 bases between them. CDR3 size: 13 residues. DNA of the CDR3: TGTGCCAGCAGCCCGGGACGGAGCTACGAGCAGTACTTC. It encodes CASSPGRSYEQYF. The full variable domain, rest sourced from reference TRBV7-2 and TRBJ2-7, is GAGVSQSPSNKVTEKGKDVELRCDPISGHTALYWYRQSLGQGLEFLIYFQGNSAPDKSGLPSDRFSAERTGGSVSTLTIQRTQQEDSAVYLCASSPGRSYEQYFGPGTRLTVT.

The chain carries TRBV12-3 or TRBV12-4 and TRBJ2-3, with D possibly being TRBD1 (5 bases). The CDR3 contains 15 residues. Deletions cut 6 bases from V and 0 bases from J, with 13 bases between. The CDR3, as DNA: TGTGCCAGCAGGCCAGGGTTAACTAGCACAGATACGCAGTATTTT. The encoded protein is CASRPGLTSTDTQYF.

The V gene is TRBV7-9, the J gene TRBJ2-1; D remains unclear. This CDR3 spans 12 amino acids. Trimming took off 1 base at V and 10 bases at J, with 8 bases between the two ends. Looked up from germline, CDR1 is SEHNR and CDR2 is FQNEAQ (reference sequence). The CDR3 DNA reads as TGTGCCAGCAGCTTAGGCCTAGAAGAGCAGTTCTTC. It translates to CASSLGLEEQFF.

The gene calls are TRBV5-1 and TRBJ2-3, with 8 nucleotides matching TRBD1. The germline CDR1 and CDR2 sequences are SGHRS and YFSETQ. Trimming took 7 bases from V and 4 from J; bases not matched to a gene: 5. The CDR3 length is 13 residues. This CDR3 reads CASQDRDPDTQYF. The CDR3 coding sequence is TGCGCCAGCCAGGACAGGGACCCAGATACGCAGTATTTT.

The gene calls are TRBV20-1 and TRBJ2-5, with 7 bases lining up with TRBD1. This CDR3 is 15 amino acids long. Germline values: CDR1 DFQATT, CDR2 SNEGSKA (reference sequence). The V and J ends lost 0 bases and 2 bases, in that order; junction bases with no gene match: 6. This CDR3 is CSARDQQGYQETQYF. The CDR3 DNA follows: TGCAGTGCTAGAGATCAACAGGGGTATCAAGAGACCCAGTACTTC.

In its sample, this clonotype was seen many times. The chain employs TRBV5-1 and TRBJ2-2; no firm D call. The CDR3 runs to 14 residues. With 0 bases removed from V and 8 bases from J, the gap between germline ends came to 11 bases. Germline assignment: CDR1 SGHRS and CDR2 YFSETQ. DNA for the CDR3: TGCGCCAGCAGCTTGGGATCAGGAACTGGGGAGCTGTTTTTT. Residues: CASSLGSGTGELFF.

This clonotype has only a few counts. This chain joins TRBV6-1 and TRBJ1-1; D remains unclear. The CDR3 has 12 residues. Germline CDR1 is MNHNS and CDR2 is SASEGT. Trimming took off 3 bases at V and 9 bases at J, with 11 bases between the two ends. The CDR3 region is CASSDEPRQAFF. The DNA for the CDR3 is TGTGCCAGCAGTGATGAACCGCGGCAAGCTTTCTTT.

This chain links TRBV12-2 with TRBJ2-4; TRBD2, the table's D call, lacks a check against the DNA. TRBV12-2 is flagged as a pseudogene. The CDR3 is made up of 16 amino acids. The CDR3 here is CASRFPSGVAKNIQYF. The CDR3 nucleotides are TGTGCAAGTCGCTTCCCGTCGGGAGTGGCCAAAAACATTCAGTACTTC.

The V and J genes are TRBV24-1 and TRBJ2-3, with D perhaps matching TRBD1 (6 bases). The ends were cut back, 3 bases at V and 3 bases at J, with 9 bases in the middle. The CDR3 is 14 residues long. Looked up from germline, CDR1 is KGHDR and CDR2 is SFDVKD. The CDR3 DNA is TGTGCCACCAGTGATAACAGGGTAACAGATACGCAGTATTTT. Translating gives CATSDNRVTDTQYF.

In this sample, this clonotype turned up a few times. This chain uses TRBV27 with TRBJ1-6; 10 positions match TRBD1. Germline loops: CDR1 MNHEY, CDR2 SMNVEV (reference sequence). V shed 7 bases, J shed 7 bases, and the junction held 10 bases outside the gene matches. There are 16 residues in the CDR3. The CDR3 reads CASNKRRQGANSPLHF. CDR3 nucleotide sequence: TGTGCCAGCAACAAGAGGAGACAGGGGGCGAATTCACCCCTCCACTTT.